This entry describes one T cell receptor (beta chain). This clonotype turned up a few times. It lacks a known antigen. No base qualities exist here, and no much larger clone lies one base off it. These data originate in a study of CD8 T cells in Susac syndrome (dated by TCRdb to between 2018 and 2021). For the study in its entirety: Of the Susac syndrome patients who were sequenced, roughly 8 were in clinical remission while about six had clinically active disease. At blood withdrawal, Susac syndrome patients were therapy-naive, treated with corticosteroids (with IVIg additionally given to some), or treated with IVIg alone. The study used repertoire sequencing to test whether antigen drove CD8+ T cell activation and differentiation in Susac syndrome.

RNA was extracted with the RNeasy kit and 0.5 to 1 ug was reverse transcribed using random hexamers. TCR beta CDR3 regions were amplified with the immunoSEQ multiplex PCR assay covering 54 Vbeta and 13 Jbeta segments. To correct PCR amplification bias, a synthetic template baseline was used for both primer optimization and computational correction. In the original analysis: Reads were annotated to V, D and J genes per IMGT and analyzed with immunoSEQ Analyzer, keeping only productive sequences. To calculate clonality, Shannon entropy was normalized by log2 of the number of productive unique sequences and then subtracted from one. For each patient and control, public and private clones were evaluated within the 100 most prevalent clones. Clones were defined as Susac-specific if absent from the healthy and MS cohorts, from 900 to 1,300 published viral clones and from other ImmuneACCESS disease sequences. The public sequencing data were trimmed at Q25 with fastp and processed into clonotypes with MiXCR by TCRdb, which kept only in-frame beta chains. Entries that share a CDR3 protein sequence are merged under the most common genes and DNA. V and J calls and clone size were set by TCRdb, not the authors. The sample table records some 190,000 distinct CDR3 sequences; about 95% of these occur just once. The top ten clones comprise 0.15% of the sample.

High-throughput TCR beta sequencing profiled peripheral blood CD8+ and CD4+ T cells from healthy donors, Susac syndrome patients and multiple sclerosis patients. Recently defined diagnostic criteria for definite or probable disease were met by the Susac syndrome patients. Bulk CD8+ and CD4+ T cells were purified by magnetic negative isolation, whereas CD8+ TEMRA cells were enriched by FACS. Blood was drawn into EDTA tubes, processed within 24 hours, and PBMCs were isolated by density gradient centrifugation. PBMCs intended for TCR sequencing were frozen in liquid nitrogen and were later thawed in a 37 degrees C water bath. The sorted or isolated CD4+, CD8+ and CD8+ TEMRA cells reached a purity of at least 90%. The full study reports these points: No clonal expansion was detected in the CD4+ T cell repertoire of Susac syndrome patients. The number of individuals in the TCR sequencing and HLA analysis was acknowledged as relatively small.

Source material: CD4+ T cells from PBMCs. This receptor was obtained from a human donor with Susac syndrome.

The nucleotide sequence is given as TGCGCCAGCAGCCAAACGATCAGTGGGGCCAACGTCCTGACTTTC. Its protein is CASSQTISGANVLTF. This sequence uses TRBV4-1 and TRBJ2-6; a confident D gene designation cannot be given. Trimming at the junction amounts to 2 bases on V and 3 bases on J, and the germline ends lie 8 bases apart. Counted from cysteine to phenylalanine, this CDR3 has 15 amino acids. Just CDR3 DNA is preserved here, 45 bases in frame from base 1. Via the germline V gene, CDR1 is MGHRA and CDR2 YSYEKL.